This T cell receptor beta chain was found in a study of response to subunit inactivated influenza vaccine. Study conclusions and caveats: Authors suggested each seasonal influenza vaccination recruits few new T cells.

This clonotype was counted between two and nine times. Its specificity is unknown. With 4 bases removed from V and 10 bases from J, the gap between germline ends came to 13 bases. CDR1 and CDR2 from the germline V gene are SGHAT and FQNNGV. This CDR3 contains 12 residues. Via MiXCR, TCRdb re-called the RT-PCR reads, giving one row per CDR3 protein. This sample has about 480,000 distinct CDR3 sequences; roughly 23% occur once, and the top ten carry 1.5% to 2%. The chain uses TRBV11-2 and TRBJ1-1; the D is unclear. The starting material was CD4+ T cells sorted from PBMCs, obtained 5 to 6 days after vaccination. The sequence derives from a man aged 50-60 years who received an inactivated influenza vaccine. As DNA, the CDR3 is TGTGCCAGCAGCTCCGACCGGTTGGCAGCTTTCTTT. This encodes CASSSDRLAAFF.